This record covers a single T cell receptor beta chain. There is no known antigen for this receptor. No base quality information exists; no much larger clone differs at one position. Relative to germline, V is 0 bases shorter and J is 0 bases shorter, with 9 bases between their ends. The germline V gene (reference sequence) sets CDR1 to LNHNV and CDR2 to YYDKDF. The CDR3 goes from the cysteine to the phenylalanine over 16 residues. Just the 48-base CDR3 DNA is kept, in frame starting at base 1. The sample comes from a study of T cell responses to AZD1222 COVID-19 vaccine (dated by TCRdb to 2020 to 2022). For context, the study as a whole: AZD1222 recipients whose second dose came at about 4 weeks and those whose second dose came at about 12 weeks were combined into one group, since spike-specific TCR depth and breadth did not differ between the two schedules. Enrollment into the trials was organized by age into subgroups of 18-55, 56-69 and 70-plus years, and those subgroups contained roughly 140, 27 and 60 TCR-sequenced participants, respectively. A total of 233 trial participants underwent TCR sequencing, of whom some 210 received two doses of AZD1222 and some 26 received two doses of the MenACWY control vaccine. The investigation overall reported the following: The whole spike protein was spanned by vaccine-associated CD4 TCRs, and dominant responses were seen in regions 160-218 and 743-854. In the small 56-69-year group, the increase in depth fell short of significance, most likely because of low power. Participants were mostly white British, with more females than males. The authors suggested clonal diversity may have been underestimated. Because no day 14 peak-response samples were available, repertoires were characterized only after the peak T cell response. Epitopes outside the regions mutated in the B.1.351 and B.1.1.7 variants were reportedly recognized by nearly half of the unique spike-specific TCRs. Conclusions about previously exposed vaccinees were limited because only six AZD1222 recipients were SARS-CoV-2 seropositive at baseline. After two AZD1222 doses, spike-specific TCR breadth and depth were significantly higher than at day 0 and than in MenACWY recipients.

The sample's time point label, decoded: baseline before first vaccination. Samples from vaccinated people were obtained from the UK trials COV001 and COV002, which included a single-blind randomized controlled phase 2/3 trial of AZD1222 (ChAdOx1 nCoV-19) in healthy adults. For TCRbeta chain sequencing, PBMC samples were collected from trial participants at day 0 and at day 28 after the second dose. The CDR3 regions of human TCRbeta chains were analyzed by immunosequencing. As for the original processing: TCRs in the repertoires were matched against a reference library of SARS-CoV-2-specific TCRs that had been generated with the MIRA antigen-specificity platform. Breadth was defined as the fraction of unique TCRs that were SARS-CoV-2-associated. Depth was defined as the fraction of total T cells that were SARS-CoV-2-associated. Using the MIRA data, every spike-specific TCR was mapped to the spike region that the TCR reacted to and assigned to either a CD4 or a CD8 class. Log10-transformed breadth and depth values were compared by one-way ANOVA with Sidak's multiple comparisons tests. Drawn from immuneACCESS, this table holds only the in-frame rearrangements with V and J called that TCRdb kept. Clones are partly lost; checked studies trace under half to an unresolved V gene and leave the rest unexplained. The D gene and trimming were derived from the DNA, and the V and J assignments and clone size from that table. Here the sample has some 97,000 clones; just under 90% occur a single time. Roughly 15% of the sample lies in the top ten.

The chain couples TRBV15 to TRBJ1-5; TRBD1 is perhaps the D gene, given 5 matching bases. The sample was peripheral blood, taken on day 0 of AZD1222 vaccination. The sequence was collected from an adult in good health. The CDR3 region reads CATSRDRGNSNQPQHF. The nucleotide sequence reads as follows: TGTGCCACCAGCAGAGATCGGGGGAATAGCAATCAGCCCCAGCATTTT.